The 30 T cell receptor beta chains below all came from one sample that was sequenced in a study of T cell responses to AZD1222 COVID-19 vaccine. Only in-frame clones appear in the TCRdb table, and some are missing; sequencing was by immunoSEQ multiplex PCR. The sample contains some 190,000 clones, 92% of which appear only once. The sample was peripheral blood, taken 28 days after the second AZD1222 dose. The origin of the receptors is an adult who received the AZD1222 COVID-19 vaccine.

This clone came up once. The chain recombines TRBV2 with TRBJ1-1; D is ambiguous. This CDR3 comprises 13 residues. The germline gives CDR1 SNHLY, CDR2 FYNNEI. The germline V and J ends were trimmed by 5 bases and 1 base, with 8 bases remaining between them. The CDR3 here is CASSPIQNTEAFF. The CDR3, as DNA: TGTGCCAGCAGTCCCATCCAGAACACTGAAGCTTTCTTT.

The V gene is TRBV28, the J gene TRBJ1-1; D call uncertain. V was trimmed by 1 base and J by 3 bases, leaving 6 bases between them. The CDR3 runs 13 residues. The germline V gene encodes CDR1 MDHEN and CDR2 SYDVKM. The CDR3 is CASSLLPDTEAFF. The CDR3 region has the DNA TGTGCCAGCAGTTTATTGCCGGACACTGAAGCTTTCTTT.

The chain carries TRBV4-3 and TRBJ2-3, with 12 bases lining up with TRBD2. This CDR3 is 19 amino acids long. Germline CDR1 and CDR2: LGHNA and YSLEER. The J segment lost 0 bases and the V segment lost 0 bases, leaving 7 bases of the junction unmatched. The CDR3 coding sequence is TGCGCCAGCAGCCAAGAATGGGCTAGCGGGGGGGGTAGCACAGATACGCAGTATTTT. Protein: CASSQEWASGGGSTDTQYF.

The chain employs TRBV28 and TRBJ1-2; no reliable D call. Looked up from germline, CDR1 is MDHEN and CDR2 is SYDVKM. Trimming took off 1 base at V and 4 bases at J, with 7 bases between the two ends. The CDR3 extends over 13 amino acids. This CDR3 reads CASSLSRGYGYTF. The DNA of the CDR3 is TGTGCCAGCAGTTTATCCCGGGGCTATGGCTACACCTTC.

J is TRBJ1-4 and V is TRBV6-5; D remains ambiguous. The V end was cut by 5 bases, the J end by 4 bases, with 11 bases between. Germline CDR1 is MNHEY and CDR2 is SVGAGI. The CDR3 totals 14 residues. CDR3 sequence: CASSPRRVNEKLFF. In DNA, the CDR3 is TGTGCCAGCAGTCCTCGAAGGGTTAATGAAAAACTGTTTTTT.

The chain has TRBV11-2 and TRBJ1-4, with D possibly being TRBD1 (6 bases). The V gene's germline CDR1 is SGHAT and CDR2 FQNNGV. V gave up 4 bases and J gave up 0 bases, with 12 bases separating them. There are 16 residues in the CDR3. The CDR3 loop is CASSSQGKSTNEKLFF. The CDR3 nucleotides read TGTGCCAGCAGCTCCCAGGGGAAATCAACTAATGAAAAACTGTTTTTT. The variable domain in full, with the rest retrieved from reference TRBV11-2 and TRBJ1-4, is EAGVAQSPRYKIIEKRQSVAFWCNPISGHATLYWYQQILGQGPKLLIQFQNNGVVDDSQLPKDRFSAERLKGVDSTLKIQPAKLEDSAVYLCASSSQGKSTNEKLFFGSGTQLSVL.

This clone was seen only once. The rearrangement uses TRBV19 and TRBJ2-1; D possibly matches TRBD1 or TRBD2 (6 bases each). The ends were cut back, 1 base at V and 3 bases at J, with 10 bases in the middle. Germline V gives CDR1 LNHDA, CDR2 SQIVND (reference sequence). The CDR3 consists of 15 residues. This CDR3 is CASSIGGAVYNEQFF. In nucleotides, the CDR3 is TGTGCCAGTAGTATAGGGGGGGCGGTCTACAATGAGCAGTTCTTC.

J is TRBJ1-6 and V is TRBV7-9; unclear D gene. The germline gives CDR1 SEHNR, CDR2 FQNEAQ (reference sequence). This CDR3 contains 17 residues. V shed 5 bases and J shed 6 bases, with 20 bases lying between them. The CDR3 sequence is CASSRGDWVTLNSPLHF. In DNA, the CDR3 is TGTGCCAGCAGCAGAGGAGATTGGGTAACACTTAATTCACCCCTCCACTTT.

In regard to this clone: Other DNA sequences in this specimen translate into the identical CDR3. The rearrangement joins TRBV18 to TRBJ1-1; D is unclear. The V gene's germline CDR1 is KGHSH and CDR2 LQKENI. This CDR3 is 14 amino acids long. The germline V and J ends were trimmed by 1 base and 0 bases, with 6 bases remaining between them. The CDR3 DNA follows: TGTGCCAGCTCACCACAGGGTGTGAACACTGAAGCTTTCTTT. Amino acid sequence: CASSPQGVNTEAFF.

The chain employs TRBV5-1 and TRBJ1-4, with unresolved D. Trimming removed 4 bases at V and 5 bases at J, with 15 bases between. This CDR3 spans 15 amino acids. From germline, CDR1 is SGHRS and CDR2 YFSETQ. CDR3 sequence: CASSPTSGENEKLFF. CDR3 in DNA: TGCGCCAGCAGCCCCACGTCCGGGGAGAATGAAAAACTGTTTTTT.

The V gene is TRBV2, the J gene TRBJ2-1; 9 positions agree with TRBD2. Germline CDR1 and CDR2: SNHLY and FYNNEI. The V and J ends lost 8 bases and 7 bases, in that order; junction bases with no gene match: 24. The CDR3 totals 19 residues. The chain's CDR3 is CASGIAGLALTLNRNEQFF. In DNA, the CDR3 is TGTGCCAGCGGTATTGCGGGACTAGCCCTTACTTTAAACAGGAATGAGCAGTTCTTC.

This clone was recorded once. The genes are TRBV9 and TRBJ1-6; the match to TRBD1 covers 10 bases. J was trimmed by 10 bases and V by 3 bases; bases with no gene match: 16. The germline CDR1 and CDR2 sequences are SGDLS and YYNGEE. The CDR3 loop spans 18 amino acids. The CDR3 bases are TGTGCCAGCAGCGCCGTGGGGACAGGGGCCGTTGGTTTCTCACCCCTCCACTTT. The encoded protein is CASSAVGTGAVGFSPLHF.

The chain couples TRBV6-5 to TRBJ2-5; 9 nucleotides match TRBD2. V was pared by 4 bases and J by 2 bases, with 8 bases of the junction left unmatched. Germline V gene lookup returns CDR1 MNHEY and CDR2 SVGAGI. The CDR3 runs to 16 residues. The CDR3 is CASSSPHLAGQETQYF. CDR3 DNA sequence: TGTGCCAGCAGTTCCCCCCACCTAGCGGGGCAAGAGACCCAGTACTTC.

The chain has TRBV6-4 and TRBJ2-5, with TRBD2 identical over 13 bases. Looked up from germline, CDR1 is MRHNA and CDR2 is SNTAGT. Trimming took 0 bases from V and 3 from J; bases not matched to a gene: 1. The CDR3 covers 16 residues. CDR3 sequence: CASSDSLAGGEETQYF. The CDR3 bases are TGTGCCAGCAGTGACTCACTAGCGGGGGGGGAAGAGACCCAGTACTTC.

The chain couples TRBV5-1 to TRBJ2-2; tentatively, D is TRBD2 (5 bases). Trimming shortened V by 6 bases and J by 2 bases, and 14 bases separated the two germline ends. CDR1 and CDR2 from the germline V gene are SGHRS and YFSETQ. The CDR3 has 15 amino acids. The CDR3 reads CASTSRGLNTGELFF. The DNA for the CDR3 is TGCGCCAGCACCTCCCGGGGTTTAAACACCGGGGAGCTGTTTTTT.

The chain employs TRBV30 and TRBJ1-2; the D is unclear. V lost 2 bases, J lost 11 bases, and 18 bases lay in between. There are 13 residues in the CDR3. CDR1 and CDR2 (germline): GTSNPN, SVGIG (reference sequence). The CDR3 coding sequence is TGTGCCTGGAGTCTGGGCCTCAGTCTCGAGTACACCTTC. Protein product: CAWSLGLSLEYTF. Complete variable domain (other parts from reference TRBV30 and TRBJ1-2): SQTIHQWPATLVQPVGSPLSLECTVEGTSNPNLYWYRQAAGRGLQLLFYSVGIGQISSEVPQNLSASRPQDRQFILSSKKLLLSDSGFYLCAWSLGLSLEYTFGSGTRLTVV.

The CDR3 nucleotides read TGTGCCACCAGCAAAGGGACAGGGGATGCAGATACGCAGTATTTT. This sequence encodes CATSKGTGDADTQYF. V usage is TRBV15 and J usage is TRBJ2-3; 10 positions match TRBD1. With V trimmed by 4 bases and J by 4 bases, 5 bases remained unmatched. The CDR3 consists of 15 residues. Germline V CDR1 and CDR2: LNHNV, YYDKDF (reference sequence). Full variable domain (outside the CDR3, taken from reference TRBV15 and TRBJ2-3): DAMVIQNPRYQVTQFGKPVTLSCSQTLNHNVMYWYQQKSSQAPKLLFHYYDKDFNNEADTPDNFQSRRPNTSFCFLDIRSPGLGDTAMYLCATSKGTGDADTQYFGPGTRLTVL.

The chain joins TRBV24-1 to TRBJ1-2; D is ambiguous. Germline V gene lookup returns CDR1 KGHDR and CDR2 SFDVKD. The CDR3 spans 13 residues. Trimming took off 3 bases at V and 8 bases at J, with 12 bases between the two ends. As DNA, the CDR3 is TGTGCCACCAGTGATCCCGCCTCGCGGGGCTACACCTTC. This gives the protein CATSDPASRGYTF.

The CDR3 sequence is CASSQYRGQGNNYGYTF. CDR3 coding DNA: TGTGCCAGCAGCCAATATCGTGGACAGGGAAATAACTATGGCTACACCTTC. V and J are TRBV16 and TRBJ1-2; 8 positions agree with TRBD1. Germline loops: CDR1 KGHSY, CDR2 FQNENV. J lost 1 base, V lost 1 base, and 8 bases had no gene match. This CDR3 has 17 residues.

This clone was counted once. CDR3 DNA: TGTGCCAGCAGCTTAGACGGCAGGGCAGGCATCTCTGGAAACACCATATATTTT. Its protein is CASSLDGRAGISGNTIYF. V usage is TRBV11-2 and J usage is TRBJ1-3; a weak D match, TRBD1 (5 bases). Germline V CDR1 and CDR2: SGHAT, FQNNGV. There are 18 residues in the CDR3. Between the trimmed V and J ends, which lost 0 bases and 0 bases, there was a span of 15 bases.

This clone came up once. This chain links TRBV19 with TRBJ1-1; perhaps TRBD1 as D (5 bases). V lost 4 bases to trimming and J lost 5 bases, with 14 bases between them. Germline V lookup: CDR1 LNHDA, CDR2 SQIVND (reference sequence). The CDR3 contains 14 residues. The CDR3 loop reads CASSTPGQGTEAFF. In DNA form, the CDR3 reads TGTGCCAGTAGTACCCCGGGGCAAGGAACTGAAGCTTTCTTT.

The V and J genes are TRBV21-1 and TRBJ2-4; the DNA was not used to check the table's D call, TRBD2. TRBV21-1 represents a pseudogene. The CDR3 runs to 12 residues. The CDR3, as DNA: TGTGCCAGCATGTCTTCGGAAAACATTCAGTACTTC. This sequence encodes CASMSSENIQYF.

This rearrangement joins TRBV18 to TRBJ1-1, with D unclear. Between the trimmed V and J ends, which lost 2 bases and 6 bases, there was a span of 16 bases. The CDR3 is 15 residues long. Per germline, CDR1 KGHSH and CDR2 LQKENI. CDR3 residues: CASSPGLLRAAEAFF. For the CDR3, the DNA is TGTGCCAGCTCACCAGGCCTATTAAGGGCCGCTGAAGCTTTCTTT.

The rearrangement joins TRBV11-2 to TRBJ2-3; 10 nucleotides align to TRBD1. Trimming removed 5 bases from V and 5 bases from J; junction bases left unmatched: 1. The CDR3 is 13 amino acids. Germline lookup yields CDR1 SGHAT and CDR2 FQNNGV. In DNA, the CDR3 is TGTGCCAGCAGCCGGGACAGGGGAGATACGCAGTATTTT. Translation gives CASSRDRGDTQYF.

The V gene is TRBV14, the J gene TRBJ1-4; 11 bases are shared with TRBD1. This CDR3 spans 14 amino acids. With V trimmed by 2 bases and J by 12 bases, 5 bases remained unmatched. Germline CDR1 is SGHDN and CDR2 is FVKESK. The CDR3 region is CASSQRTGGGQLFF. The CDR3 DNA reads as TGTGCCAGCAGCCAAAGGACAGGGGGCGGTCAACTGTTTTTT.

V usage is TRBV2 and J usage is TRBJ2-7; D call uncertain. V lost 6 bases and J 3 bases, leaving 6 bases between the germline ends. Germline CDR1 is SNHLY and CDR2 is FYNNEI. The CDR3 covers 11 residues. The CDR3 DNA sequence: TGTGCCAGCAGAGCTTACTACGAGCAGTACTTC. This codes for CASRAYYEQYF.

This chain links TRBV3-1 (or the pseudogene TRBV3-2) with TRBJ1-2, with D perhaps matching TRBD1 (6 bases). This CDR3 is 14 amino acids long. Trimming shortened V by 1 base and J by 4 bases, and 10 bases separated the two germline ends. Per the germline V gene, CDR1 is LGHDT and CDR2 is YNNKEL (reference sequence). The CDR3 loop is CASSQGGQLYGYTF. In nucleotides, the CDR3 is TGTGCCAGCAGCCAAGGGGGGCAGCTCTATGGCTACACCTTC.

The chain recombines TRBV27 with TRBJ1-2; 8 bases map to TRBD1. V shed 5 bases and J 6 bases; nucleotides not matched to a gene: 11. Looked up from germline, CDR1 is MNHEY and CDR2 is SMNVEV (reference sequence). CDR3 length: 15 residues. CDR3 in amino acids: CASSIATGGRHGYTF. The CDR3 DNA is TGTGCCAGCAGTATCGCCACAGGGGGTAGGCATGGCTACACCTTC.

J is TRBJ2-3 and V is TRBV4-3, with 9 positions matching TRBD2. This CDR3 spans 16 amino acids. Looked up from germline, CDR1 is LGHNA and CDR2 is YSLEER. V gave up 1 base and J gave up 4 bases; unmatched junction bases: 6. The CDR3 spells CASSQGAGGPPDTQYF. CDR3 bases: TGCGCCAGCAGCCAAGGGGCGGGGGGGCCGCCAGATACGCAGTATTTT.

This chain joins TRBV6-5 and TRBJ1-1; D possibly corresponds to TRBD1 (6 bases). The germline V gene encodes CDR1 MNHEY and CDR2 SVGAGI. The CDR3 loop spans 14 amino acids. V was cut by 7 bases and J by 6 bases, with 18 bases left in between. In DNA, the CDR3 is TGTGCCAGCACTTTCAGGGGTGAAGTTTCTGAAGCTTTCTTT. Its protein is CASTFRGEVSEAFF.